This T cell receptor beta chain was identified during a study of T cells after yellow fever vaccination. Across the whole study: Those fractions that held only low numbers of cells were prepared using the SMART-Seq v4 Ultra Low Input RNA kit.

General study findings and limits: Contamination by abundant bulk-population clonotypes could be present in FACS-sorted repertoires.

Note on this clonotype: The antigen is undetermined.

This CDR3 has 15 residues. Per the germline V gene, CDR1 is LGHDT and CDR2 is YNNKEL (reference sequence). Trimming took 0 bases from V and 0 from J, leaving 7 bases between them. It was through 5'RACE template switching that TCR cDNA was made, with a universal primer site and UMIs added. TCRdb recomputed calls from the 5' RACE reads with MiXCR, one row per CDR3 protein. Altogether 300,000 or so distinct CDR3 sequences are present, 6.8% being singletons, with the ten largest covering roughly 19%. The input for sequencing was PBMCs, taken about 49 days after the first yellow fever vaccination. V and J are TRBV3-1 and TRBJ2-3; D ambiguous. This receptor was obtained from a man younger than 35 who received the YFV17D yellow fever vaccine. The CDR3 protein is CASSQDFSSTDTQYF. DNA of the CDR3: TGTGCCAGCAGCCAAGATTTTTCTAGCACAGATACGCAGTATTTT.